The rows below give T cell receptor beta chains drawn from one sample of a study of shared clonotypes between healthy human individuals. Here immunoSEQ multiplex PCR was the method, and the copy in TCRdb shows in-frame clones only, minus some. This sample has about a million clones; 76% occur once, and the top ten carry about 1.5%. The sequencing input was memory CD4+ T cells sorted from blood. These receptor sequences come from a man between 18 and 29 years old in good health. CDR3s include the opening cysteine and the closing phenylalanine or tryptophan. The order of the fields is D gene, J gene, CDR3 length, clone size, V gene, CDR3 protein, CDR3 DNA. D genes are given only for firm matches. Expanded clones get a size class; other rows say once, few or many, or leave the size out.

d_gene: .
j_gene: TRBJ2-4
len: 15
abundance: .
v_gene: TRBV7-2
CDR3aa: CASSVNRDNKNIQYF
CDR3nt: TGTGCCAGCAGCGTTAACCGGGACAACAAAAACATTCAGTACTTC

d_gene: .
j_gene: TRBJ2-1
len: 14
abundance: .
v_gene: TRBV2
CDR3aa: CASSNSRSYNEQFF
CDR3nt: TGTGCCAGCAGCAACTCGCGCTCCTACAATGAGCAGTTCTTC

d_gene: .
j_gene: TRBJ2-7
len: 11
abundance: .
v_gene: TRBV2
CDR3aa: CASSPGVEQYF
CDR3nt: TGTGCCAGCAGCCCTGGGGTGGAGCAGTACTTC

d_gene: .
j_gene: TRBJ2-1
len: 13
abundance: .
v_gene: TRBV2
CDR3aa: CASSERGYNEQFF
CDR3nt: TGTGCCAGCAGTGAACGGGGTTACAATGAGCAGTTCTTC

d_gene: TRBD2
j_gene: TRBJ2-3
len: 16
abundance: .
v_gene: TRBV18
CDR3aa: CASSSSSGATGDTQYF
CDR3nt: TGTGCCAGCTCATCCAGCAGCGGGGCCACAGGAGATACGCAGTATTTT

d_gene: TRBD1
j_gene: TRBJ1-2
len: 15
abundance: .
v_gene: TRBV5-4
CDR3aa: CASSPATGDNYGYTF
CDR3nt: TGTGCCAGCAGCCCCGCGACAGGGGATAACTATGGCTACACCTTC

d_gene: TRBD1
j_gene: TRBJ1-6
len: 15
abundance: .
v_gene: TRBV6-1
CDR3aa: CASSLPGQGNSPLHF
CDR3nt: TGTGCCAGCAGTCTACCGGGACAGGGAAATTCACCCCTCCACTTT

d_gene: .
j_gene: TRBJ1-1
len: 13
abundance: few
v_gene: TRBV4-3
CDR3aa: CASSQERFLGAFF
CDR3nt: TGCGCCAGCAGCCAAGAGAGGTTCCTGGGGGCTTTCTTT

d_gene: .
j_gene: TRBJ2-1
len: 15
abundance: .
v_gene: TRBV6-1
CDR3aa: CASSEEWGTYNEQFF
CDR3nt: TGTGCCAGCAGTGAAGAGTGGGGGACCTACAATGAGCAGTTCTTC

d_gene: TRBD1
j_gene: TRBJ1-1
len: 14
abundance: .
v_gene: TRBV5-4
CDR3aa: CASSRDRLDTEAFF
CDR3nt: TGTGCCAGCAGCAGGGACAGGCTGGACACTGAAGCTTTCTTT

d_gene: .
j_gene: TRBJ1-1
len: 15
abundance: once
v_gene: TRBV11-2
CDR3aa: CASSPVGGVVTEAFF
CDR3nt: TGTGCCAGCAGCCCCGTTGGTGGGGTGGTCACTGAAGCTTTCTTT

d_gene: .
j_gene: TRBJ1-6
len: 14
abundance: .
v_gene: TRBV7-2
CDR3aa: CASSSTTPGRPLHF
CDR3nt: TGTGCCAGCAGCTCGACCACGCCGGGCAGGCCCCTCCACTTT

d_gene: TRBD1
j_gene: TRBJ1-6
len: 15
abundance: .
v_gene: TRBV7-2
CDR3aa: CASSPRGQGASPLHF
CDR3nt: TGTGCCAGCAGCCCTAGAGGACAGGGTGCCTCACCCCTCCACTTT

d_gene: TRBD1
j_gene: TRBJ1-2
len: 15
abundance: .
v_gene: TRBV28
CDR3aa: CASSPSGQESYGYTF
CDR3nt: TGTGCCAGCAGCCCTTCGGGACAGGAGAGCTATGGCTACACCTTC

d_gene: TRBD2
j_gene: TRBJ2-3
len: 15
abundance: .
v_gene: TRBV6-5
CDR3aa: CASKSAGGGTDTQYF
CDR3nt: TGTGCCAGCAAGTCGGCGGGAGGGGGCACAGATACGCAGTATTTT

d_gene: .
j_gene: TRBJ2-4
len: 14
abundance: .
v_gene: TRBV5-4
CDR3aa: CASSSGAAKNIQYF
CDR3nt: TGTGCCAGCAGCTCAGGGGCGGCCAAAAACATTCAGTACTTC

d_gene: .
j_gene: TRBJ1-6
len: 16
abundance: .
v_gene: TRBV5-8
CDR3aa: CASSHTLSSYNSPLHF
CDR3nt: TGTGCCAGCAGCCACACTCTGAGCTCCTATAATTCACCCCTCCACTTT

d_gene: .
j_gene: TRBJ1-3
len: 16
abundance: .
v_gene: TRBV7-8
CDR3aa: CASSSPGRSSGNTIYF
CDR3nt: TGTGCCAGCAGTTCCCCGGGCAGGAGCTCTGGAAACACCATATATTTT

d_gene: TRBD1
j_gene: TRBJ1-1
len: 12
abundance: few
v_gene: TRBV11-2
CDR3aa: CASSLGTGEAFF
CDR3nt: TGTGCCAGCAGCTTAGGGACAGGCGAAGCTTTCTTT

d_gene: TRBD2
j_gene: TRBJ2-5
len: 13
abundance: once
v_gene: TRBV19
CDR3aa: CASGGPLGETQYF
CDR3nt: TGTGCTTCGGGGGGGCCCTTGGGAGAGACCCAGTACTTC

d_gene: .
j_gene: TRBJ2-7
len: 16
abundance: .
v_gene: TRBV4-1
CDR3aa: CASSQVVRGTGYEQYF
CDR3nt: TGCGCCAGCAGCCAAGTCGTGCGGGGGACAGGCTACGAGCAGTACTTC

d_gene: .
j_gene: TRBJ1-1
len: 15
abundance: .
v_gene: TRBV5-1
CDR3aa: CASTPGYGTNTEAFF
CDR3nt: TGCGCCAGCACCCCGGGGTACGGGACGAACACTGAAGCTTTCTTT

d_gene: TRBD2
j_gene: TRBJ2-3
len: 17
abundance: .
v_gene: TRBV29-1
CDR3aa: CSVEERLAGGYTDTQYF
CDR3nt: TGCAGCGTCGAAGAACGACTAGCGGGAGGGTACACAGATACGCAGTATTTT

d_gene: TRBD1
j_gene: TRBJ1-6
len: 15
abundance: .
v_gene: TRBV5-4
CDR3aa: CASSLKQGINSPLHF
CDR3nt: TGTGCCAGCAGCTTGAAACAGGGGATTAATTCACCCCTCCACTTT

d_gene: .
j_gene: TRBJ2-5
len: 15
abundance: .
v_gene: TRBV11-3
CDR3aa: CASSLVAGFQETQYF
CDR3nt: TGTGCCAGCAGCTTAGTAGCAGGGTTCCAAGAGACCCAGTACTTC

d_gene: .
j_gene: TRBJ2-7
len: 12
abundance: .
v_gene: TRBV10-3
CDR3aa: CAISRGEFEQYF
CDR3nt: TGTGCCATCAGTCGCGGTGAGTTCGAGCAGTACTTC

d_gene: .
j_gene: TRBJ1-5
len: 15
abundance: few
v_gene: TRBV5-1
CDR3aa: CASSLGGDSNQPQHF
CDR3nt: TGCGCCAGCAGCTTGGGAGGGGACAGCAATCAGCCCCAGCATTTT

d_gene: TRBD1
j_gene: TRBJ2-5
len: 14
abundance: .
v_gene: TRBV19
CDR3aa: CASSPWTGQETQYF
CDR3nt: TGTGCCAGTAGTCCTTGGACAGGGCAAGAGACCCAGTACTTC

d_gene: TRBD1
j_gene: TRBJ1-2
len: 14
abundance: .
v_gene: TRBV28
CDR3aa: CASTARTGVYGYTF
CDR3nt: TGTGCCAGCACCGCAAGGACAGGGGTATATGGCTACACCTTC

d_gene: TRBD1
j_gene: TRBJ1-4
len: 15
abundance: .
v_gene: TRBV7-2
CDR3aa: CASSLPTGDSEKLFF
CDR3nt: TGTGCCAGCAGCTTACCGACAGGGGATAGTGAAAAACTGTTTTTT

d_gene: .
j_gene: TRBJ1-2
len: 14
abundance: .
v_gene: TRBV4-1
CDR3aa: CASSRGGSGYGYTF
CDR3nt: TGCGCCAGCAGCCGAGGGGGATCGGGCTATGGCTACACCTTC

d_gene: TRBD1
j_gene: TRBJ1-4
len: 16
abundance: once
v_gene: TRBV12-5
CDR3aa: CASGLGGGQGNEKLFF
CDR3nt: TGTGCTAGTGGTTTGGGAGGGGGACAGGGTAATGAAAAACTGTTTTTT

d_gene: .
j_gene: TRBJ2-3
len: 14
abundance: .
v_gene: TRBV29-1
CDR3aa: CSVSKGSSTDTQYF
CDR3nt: TGCAGCGTGTCAAAAGGATCTAGCACAGATACGCAGTATTTT

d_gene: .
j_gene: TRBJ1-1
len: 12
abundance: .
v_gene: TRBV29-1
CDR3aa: CSVLQGNTEAFF
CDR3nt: TGCAGCGTTCTACAGGGAAACACTGAAGCTTTCTTT

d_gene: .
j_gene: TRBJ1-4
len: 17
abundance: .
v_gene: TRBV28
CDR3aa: CASNPPLGGGEDEKLFF
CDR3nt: TGTGCCAGTAACCCTCCCCTAGGTGGGGGAGAGGATGAAAAACTGTTTTTT

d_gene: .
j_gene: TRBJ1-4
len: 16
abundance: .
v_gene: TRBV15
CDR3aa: CATSRVPGGRNEKLFF
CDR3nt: TGTGCCACCAGCAGAGTTCCCGGCGGTCGGAATGAAAAACTGTTTTTT

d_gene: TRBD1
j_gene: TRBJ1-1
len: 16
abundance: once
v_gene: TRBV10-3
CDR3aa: CAISESNSDRGTEAFF
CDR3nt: TGTGCCATCAGTGAGTCTAACTCGGACAGGGGAACTGAAGCTTTCTTT

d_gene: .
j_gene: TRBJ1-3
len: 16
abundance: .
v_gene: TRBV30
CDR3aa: CAWSSRGQNSGNTIYF
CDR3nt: TGTGCCTGGAGTTCTAGGGGACAAAACTCTGGAAACACCATATATTTT

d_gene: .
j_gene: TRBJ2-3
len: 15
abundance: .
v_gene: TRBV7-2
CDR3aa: CASSSRREMRDTQYF
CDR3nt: TGTGCCAGCAGCTCCCGGAGGGAGATGAGAGATACGCAGTATTTT

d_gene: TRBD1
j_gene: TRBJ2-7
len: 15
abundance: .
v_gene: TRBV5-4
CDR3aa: CASSSTSTGVYEQYF
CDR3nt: TGTGCCAGCAGCTCAACTTCCACAGGGGTCTACGAGCAGTACTTC

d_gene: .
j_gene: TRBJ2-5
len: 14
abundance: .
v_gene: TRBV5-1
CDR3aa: CASSSTREGETQYF
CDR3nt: TGCGCCAGCAGCTCTACACGAGAGGGAGAGACCCAGTACTTC

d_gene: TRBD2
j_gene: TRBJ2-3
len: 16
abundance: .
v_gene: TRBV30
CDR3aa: CAWSPGLAGGSDTQYF
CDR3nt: TGTGCCTGGAGTCCCGGACTAGCGGGAGGATCAGATACGCAGTATTTT